The 13 T cell receptor beta chains given below trace back to one sample, sequenced in a study of CD8+CD57+ T cells in acquired aplastic anemia. The patients chosen for sequencing had shown expansion of CD8+CD57+ cells (detected by flow cytometry). According to the study, genomic DNA was the template for TCR beta VDJ and CDR3 profiling. TCRdb fed the reads into MiXCR, producing one record per CDR3 protein. This sample has about 160,000 distinct CDR3 sequences, with about 45% found just once. Sequencing input: sorted CD4+, CD8+, or CD8+CD57+ T cells (not recorded which) from PBMCs. The origin of the receptors is a human donor with aplastic anemia.

This clonotype came up many times. This chain joins TRBV20-1 and TRBJ1-5; 7 bases are shared with TRBD1. Germline lookup yields CDR1 DFQATT and CDR2 SNEGSKA (reference sequence). The ends lost 6 bases at V and 4 bases at J; junction bases unmatched: 18. This CDR3 is built from 17 residues. In nucleotides, the CDR3 is TGCAGTGCAAGTCAAGCGACCATGCCAGGGGGGAATCAGCCCCAGCATTTT. Translated: CSASQATMPGGNQPQHF.

To note about this clonotype: The missing conserved phenylalanine or tryptophan at the end of this CDR3 makes a read error likely. The genes are TRBV20-1 and TRBJ1-2, with 7 bases aligning to TRBD1. Trimming removed 6 bases from V and 4 bases from J; junction bases left unmatched: 11. The CDR3 has 14 residues. Germline V gene lookup returns CDR1 DFQATT and CDR2 SNEGSKA (reference sequence). The CDR3 sequence: CSAPQTGFTYGYTS. The CDR3 nucleotides are TGCAGTGCGCCTCAGACAGGGTTCACCTATGGCTACACCTCC.

The chain combines TRBV7-3 with TRBJ2-7; TRBD1 is a possible D gene (7 bases). V was pared by 1 base and J by 4 bases, with 11 bases between. This CDR3 has 14 residues. Looked up from germline, CDR1 is SGHTA and CDR2 is FQGTGA. This CDR3 reads CASSLRPGGYEQYF. The CDR3, as DNA: TGTGCCAGCAGCTTAAGGCCAGGGGGGTACGAGCAGTACTTC.

V gene TRBV7-6 combines with J gene TRBJ1-2; no reliable D call. Germline CDR1 SGHVS, CDR2 FNYEAQ. V lost 1 base to trimming and J lost 3 bases, with 9 bases between them. The CDR3 totals 14 residues. The CDR3 is CASSLGVVHYGYTF. Here the CDR3 DNA reads TGTGCCAGCAGCTTAGGGGTGGTTCACTATGGCTACACCTTC.

Concerning this clonotype itself: A much larger clone differs by one base, so this may be a read error. Because it lacks the conserved phenylalanine or tryptophan at the end, this CDR3 is likely a read error. The gene calls are TRBV6-5 and TRBJ2-3; the D gene is possibly TRBD2 (5 bases). The CDR3 runs 14 residues. CDR1 and CDR2 (germline): MNHEY, SVGAGI. V was pared by 2 bases and J by 7 bases, with 13 bases between. CDR3 loop: CASSYPTLANTQYS. The CDR3 DNA reads as TGTGCCAGCAGTTACCCAACCCTAGCAAATACGCAGTATTCT.

The chain has TRBV2 and TRBJ1-1; 7 bases line up with TRBD1. V lost 10 bases to trimming and J lost 1 base; unmatched junction nucleotides: 6. The CDR3 contains 13 residues. Looked up from germline, CDR1 is SNHLY and CDR2 is FYNNEI. As DNA, the CDR3 is TGTGCCAACGGCCGGGACAGGAACACTGAAGCTTTCTTT. This translates into CANGRDRNTEAFF.

The V gene is TRBV2, the J gene TRBJ2-5; no reliable D call. The V gene lost 1 base and the J gene lost 3 bases, with 12 bases spanning the gap. This CDR3 has 15 amino acids. Germline V gene data show CDR1 as SNHLY and CDR2 as FYNNEI. CDR3 in amino acids: CASSEGRLIKETQYF. DNA of the CDR3: TGTGCCAGCAGTGAAGGGCGATTAATTAAAGAGACCCAGTACTTC.

The CDR3 DNA is TGTGCCACCAGCAGGGGACCTAGCGGGAGGGCCAATGAGCAGTTCTTC. Encoded protein: CATSRGPSGRANEQFF. The chain uses TRBV15 and TRBJ2-1; 12 positions agree with TRBD2. This CDR3 has 16 residues. Germline assignment: CDR1 LNHNV and CDR2 YYDKDF (reference sequence). Unmatched junction bases numbered 6, after V lost 3 bases and J lost 6 bases.

This chain connects TRBV13 to TRBJ2-1; possibly TRBD1 for D (6 bases). CDR1 and CDR2 from the germline V gene are PRHDT and FYEKMQ (reference sequence). V was shortened by 4 bases and J by 9 bases, with 13 bases between the two germline ends. The CDR3 totals 13 residues. CDR3 protein: CASSSDRSPEQFF. The CDR3 DNA sequence: TGTGCCAGCAGCTCTGACAGGTCCCCTGAGCAGTTCTTC.

The chain joins TRBV24-1 to TRBJ2-1; TRBD2 matches 10 bases. The CDR3 totals 14 residues. Germline CDR1 and CDR2: KGHDR and SFDVKD. With V trimmed by 8 bases and J by 5 bases, 5 bases remained unmatched. In DNA form, the CDR3 reads TGTGCCACCACGGCTAGCGGGGGAAACAATGAGCAGTTCTTC. Its translation is CATTASGGNNEQFF.

V gene TRBV7-9 combines with J gene TRBJ1-1; D perhaps matches TRBD1 (5 bases). Per germline, CDR1 SEHNR and CDR2 FQNEAQ (reference sequence). This CDR3 is built from 13 residues. Trimming stripped 4 bases from V and 4 bases from J, with 10 bases between. The CDR3, as DNA: TGTGCCAGCAGCTCGCAGGGACGCACTGAAGCTTTCTTT. Amino acids: CASSSQGRTEAFF.

This chain uses TRBV29-1 with TRBJ2-3; D is unclear. The length of the CDR3 is 12 residues. The ends were cut back, 2 bases at V and 5 bases at J, with 8 bases in the middle. Germline CDR1 SQVTM, CDR2 ANQGSEA. CDR3 residues: CSVEIVGDTQYF. The CDR3 DNA is TGCAGCGTTGAAATCGTCGGAGATACGCAGTATTTT.

This clonotype was seen repeatedly, ten times or more. The V and J genes are TRBV2 and TRBJ2-7; D gene unclear. Germline loops: CDR1 SNHLY, CDR2 FYNNEI. The CDR3 sequence is 11 residues long. V lost 4 bases, J lost 1 base, and 2 bases lay in between. The DNA of the CDR3 is TGTGCCAGCAGTGTATCCTACGAGCAGTACTTC. Encoded protein: CASSVSYEQYF.